The 9 T cell receptor beta chains presented below share a single source sample, sequenced in a study of tumor and adjacent non-tumor tissue in lung cancer. The library came from three nested PCR rounds adapted from ARM-PCR protocols. TCRdb re-derived calls from the multiplex PCR reads in MiXCR, one entry per CDR3 protein. The table lists 60,000 to 95,000 distinct CDR3 sequences, under 85% of them singletons, with 12% in the top ten. The template was RNA from unsorted bulk tissue. Sequenced: lung tumor tissue. Every receptor here comes from a woman aged 50 to 60 with non-small cell lung cancer.

The V gene is TRBV7-9, the J gene TRBJ2-1; no clear D. V lost 9 bases and J 9 bases, leaving 24 bases between the germline ends. The CDR3 is made up of 15 amino acids. Per the germline V gene, CDR1 is SEHNR and CDR2 is FQNEAQ (reference sequence). CDR3 nucleotide sequence: TGTGCCAGGAGTCCTCTCAACATACAGTCGGGTGAGCAGTTCTTC. As protein: CARSPLNIQSGEQFF.

The rearrangement links TRBV29-1 to TRBJ2-2, with D unresolved. Germline values: CDR1 SQVTM, CDR2 ANQGSEA. Trimming left V 6 bases short and J 5 bases short, with 16 bases between. The CDR3 is made up of 14 amino acids. CDR3 sequence (DNA): TGCAGCGTCACCTTGGGCCACCTGACCGGGGAGCTGTTTTTT. Encoded protein: CSVTLGHLTGELFF.

A word on this clonotype: The junction departs from the called germline gene at one end, perhaps through a read error. The chain carries TRBV11-2 and TRBJ2-3; D is possibly TRBD1 (6 bases). The CDR3 length is 15 residues. The germline CDR1 and CDR2 sequences are SGHAT and FQNNGV. The CDR3 loop reads CASSLGSPGDHRQYF. CDR3 nucleotides: TGCGCCAGCAGCTTAGGATCCCCAGGGGACCATAGGCAGTATTTT. The variable domain in full, with the rest retrieved from reference TRBV11-2 and TRBJ2-3, is EAGVAQSPRYKIIEKRQSVAFWCNPISGHATLYWYQQILGQGPKLLIQFQNNGVVDDSQLPKDRFSAERLKGVDSTLKIQPAKLEDSAVYLCASSLGSPGDHRQYFGPGTRLTVL.

With regard to this clonotype: At one boundary the junction diverges from the germline segment, which might be a read error. J is TRBJ2-7 and V is TRBV6-1; no clear D. This CDR3 comprises 11 residues. Germline loops: CDR1 MNHNS, CDR2 SASEGT. CDR3 residues: CARSGPYEQYF. CDR3 DNA sequence: TGTGCCCGCAGTGGTCCTTACGAGCAGTACTTC.

On this clonotype itself: Germline and junction disagree at one end, which may indicate a read error. V gene TRBV5-4 combines with J gene TRBJ1-2; no definite D call. The CDR3 has 12 residues. Looked up from germline, CDR1 is SGHNT and CDR2 is YYREEE (reference sequence). As DNA, the CDR3 is TGTACCAGCAGCAAGGACTTTGATGCCTACACCTTC. Its protein is CTSSKDFDAYTF.

A word on this clonotype: A read error may explain this, as a much larger clone is one base away. In DNA, the CDR3 is TGTGCCTGCCAAGACAGCCCCCCCTACAATGAGCAGTTCTTC. As protein: CACQDSPPYNEQFF. This sequence joins TRBV30 and TRBJ2-1; a possible D gene is TRBD1 (5 bases). The CDR3 length is 14 residues. CDR1 is GTSNPN and CDR2 is SVGIG in the germline V gene (reference sequence). The germline V and J ends were trimmed by 6 bases and 2 bases, with 14 bases remaining between them.

The count of this clonotype is one. Given the absence of the conserved phenylalanine or tryptophan at the CDR3 end, a read error is likely. The chain carries TRBV11-2 and TRBJ2-1, with unresolved D. The germline V gene encodes CDR1 SGHAT and CDR2 FQNNGV. CDR3 length equals 14 residues. V was clipped by 6 bases and J by 5 bases, with 14 bases between them. The CDR3 region has the DNA TGTGCCAGCAGTTCCCATTATTCCGACAATGAGCAGTTCTTA. This encodes CASSSHYSDNEQFL.

J is TRBJ1-6 and V is TRBV9; D not certain. The CDR3 loop spans 12 amino acids. The germline CDR1 and CDR2 sequences are SGDLS and YYNGEE. V lost 0 bases, J lost 7 bases, and 2 bases lay in between. The CDR3 bases are TGTGCCAGCAGCGTAGGGAATTCACCCCTCCACTTT. Translating it yields CASSVGNSPLHF.

Concerning this clonotype itself: A much larger clone lies one base from this, so it may be a read error. The J gene is TRBJ2-3, the V gene TRBV6-5; possibly TRBD1 or TRBD2 for D (6 bases each). This CDR3 is 15 amino acids long. CDR1 and CDR2 from the germline V gene are MNHEY and SVGAGI. DNA of the CDR3: TGTGCCAGCAGTTTAGCGGAGGGGGACACAAATACGCAGTATTTT. It encodes CASSLAEGDTNTQYF.